The clone carrying this TCR beta chain came up many times. Its matching antigen is unknown. The data derive from a study of regulatory T cells in long-lasting Graves disease. The authors built TCR beta libraries using iRepertoire HTBI primers and Arm-PCR of CDR3 regions. TCRdb passed the multiplex PCR reads through MiXCR, listing each CDR3 protein once. The top ten hold around 12% of the sample, which has hundreds of thousands of distinct CDR3 sequences, 15% to 20% seen once. The time point denotes: newly diagnosed GD, antithyroid drugs for less than 3 months. The TCR library was made from RNA that had been extracted from PBMCs in TRIzol. Tubes containing EDTA received around 9.9 milliliters of drawn peripheral blood. Study-wide results and caveats: The study found TRBV28, TRBJ1-2 and TRBJ2-5 favored in persistent disease. The study examined only peripheral blood, not thyroid tissue.

The CDR3 length is 15 residues. V was trimmed by 11 bases and J by 5 bases, leaving 21 bases between them. The germline V gene encodes CDR1 SGHAT and CDR2 FQNNGV. This sample also belongs to another study, concerning T cells in Graves' hyperthyroidism and ophthalmopathy. In that study: A patient was excluded if there was uncontrolled infection, other autoimmune disease, pregnancy or lactation.

This TCR came from a man between 18 and 35 years old with Graves disease. The specimen was peripheral blood mononuclear cells (PBMCs), collected at new diagnosis, from a patient treated with antithyroid drugs. The rearrangement links TRBV11-2 to TRBJ2-2; D might be TRBD2 (7 bases). The chain's CDR3 is CAHKGGELRTGELFF. DNA of the CDR3: TGTGCCCATAAGGGGGGGGAGCTCCGGACCGGGGAGCTGTTTTTT.